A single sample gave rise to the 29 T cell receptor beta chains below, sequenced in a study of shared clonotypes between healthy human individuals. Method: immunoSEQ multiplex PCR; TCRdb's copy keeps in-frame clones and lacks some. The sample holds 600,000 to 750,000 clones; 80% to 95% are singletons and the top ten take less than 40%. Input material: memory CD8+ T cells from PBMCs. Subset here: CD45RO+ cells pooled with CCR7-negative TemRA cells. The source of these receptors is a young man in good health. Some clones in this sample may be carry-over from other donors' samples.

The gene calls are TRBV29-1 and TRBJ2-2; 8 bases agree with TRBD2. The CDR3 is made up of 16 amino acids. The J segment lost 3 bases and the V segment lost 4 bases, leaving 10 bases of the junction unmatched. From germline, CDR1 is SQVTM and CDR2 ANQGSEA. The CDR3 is CSVAPAGGGYTGELFF. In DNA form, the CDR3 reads TGCAGCGTTGCACCCGCGGGGGGAGGATACACCGGGGAGCTGTTTTTT.

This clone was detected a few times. CDR3 region: CASSLSTGGTEAFF. In nucleotides, the CDR3 is TGTGCCAGCAGCTTGTCCACAGGGGGCACTGAAGCTTTCTTT. The chain is built from TRBV11-1 and TRBJ1-1; 8 bases align to TRBD1. CDR3 length: 14 amino acids. Looked up from germline, CDR1 is SGHAT and CDR2 is FQDESV (reference sequence). The ends lost 3 bases at V and 4 bases at J; junction bases unmatched: 4.

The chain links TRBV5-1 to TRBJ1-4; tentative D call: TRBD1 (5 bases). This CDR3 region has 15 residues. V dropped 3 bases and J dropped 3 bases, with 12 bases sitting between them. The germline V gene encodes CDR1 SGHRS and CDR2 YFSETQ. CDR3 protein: CASSWREGSNEKLFF. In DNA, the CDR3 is TGCGCCAGCAGCTGGAGGGAGGGGTCTAATGAAAAACTGTTTTTT.

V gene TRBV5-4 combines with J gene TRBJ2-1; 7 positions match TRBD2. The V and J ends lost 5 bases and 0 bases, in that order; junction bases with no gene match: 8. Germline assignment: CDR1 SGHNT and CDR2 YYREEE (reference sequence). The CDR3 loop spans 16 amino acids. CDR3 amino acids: CASSQRGGSSYNEQFF. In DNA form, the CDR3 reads TGTGCCAGCAGTCAAAGAGGCGGGAGCTCCTACAATGAGCAGTTCTTC. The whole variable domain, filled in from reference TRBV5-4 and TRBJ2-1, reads ETGVTQSPTHLIKTRGQQVTLRCSSQSGHNTVSWYQQALGQGPQFIFQYYREEENGRGNFPPRFSGLQFPNYSSELNVNALELDDSALYLCASSQRGGSSYNEQFFGPGTRLTVL.

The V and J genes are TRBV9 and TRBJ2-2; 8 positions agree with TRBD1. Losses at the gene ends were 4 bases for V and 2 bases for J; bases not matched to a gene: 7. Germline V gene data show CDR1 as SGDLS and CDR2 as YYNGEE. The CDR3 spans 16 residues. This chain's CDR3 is CASSTRTGINTGELFF. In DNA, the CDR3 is TGTGCCAGCAGCACAAGGACAGGGATTAACACCGGGGAGCTGTTTTTT.

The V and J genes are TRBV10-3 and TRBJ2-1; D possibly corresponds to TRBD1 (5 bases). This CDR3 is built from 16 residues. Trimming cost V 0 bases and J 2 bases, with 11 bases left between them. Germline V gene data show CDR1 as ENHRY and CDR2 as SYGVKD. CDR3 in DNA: TGTGCCATCAGTGAGTCACGGCAGGGAACCTACAATGAGCAGTTCTTC. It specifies CAISESRQGTYNEQFF.

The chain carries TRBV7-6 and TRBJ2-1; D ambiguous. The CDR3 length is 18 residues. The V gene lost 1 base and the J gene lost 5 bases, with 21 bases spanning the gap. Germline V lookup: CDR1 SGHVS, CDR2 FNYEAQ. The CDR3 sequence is CASSLVGYSSPPNNEQFF. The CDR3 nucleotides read TGTGCCAGCAGCTTAGTGGGCTATTCAAGCCCCCCTAACAATGAGCAGTTCTTC.

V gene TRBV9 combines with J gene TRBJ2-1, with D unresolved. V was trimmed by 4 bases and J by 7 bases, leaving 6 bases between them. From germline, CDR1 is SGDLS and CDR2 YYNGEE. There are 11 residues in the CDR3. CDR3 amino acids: CASSSLNEQFF. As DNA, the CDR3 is TGTGCCAGCAGCTCGCTTAATGAGCAGTTCTTC.

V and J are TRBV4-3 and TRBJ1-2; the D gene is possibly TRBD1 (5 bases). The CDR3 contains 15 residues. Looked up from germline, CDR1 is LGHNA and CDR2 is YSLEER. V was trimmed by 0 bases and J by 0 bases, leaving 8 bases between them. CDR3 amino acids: CASSQEGGANYGYTF. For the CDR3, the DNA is TGCGCCAGCAGCCAAGAGGGAGGGGCTAACTATGGCTACACCTTC.

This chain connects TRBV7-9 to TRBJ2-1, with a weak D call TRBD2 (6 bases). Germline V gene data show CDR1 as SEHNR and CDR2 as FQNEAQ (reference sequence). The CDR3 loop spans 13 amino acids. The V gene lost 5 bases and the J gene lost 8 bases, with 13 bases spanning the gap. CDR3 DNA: TGTGCCAGCAGCGACAGACTAGTTGATGAGCAGTTCTTC. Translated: CASSDRLVDEQFF. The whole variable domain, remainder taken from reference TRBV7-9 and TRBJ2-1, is DTGVSQNPRHKITKRGQNVTFRCDPISEHNRLYWYRQTLGQGPEFLTYFQNEAQLEKSRLLSDRFSAERPKGSFSTLEIQRTEQGDSAMYLCASSDRLVDEQFFGPGTRLTVL.

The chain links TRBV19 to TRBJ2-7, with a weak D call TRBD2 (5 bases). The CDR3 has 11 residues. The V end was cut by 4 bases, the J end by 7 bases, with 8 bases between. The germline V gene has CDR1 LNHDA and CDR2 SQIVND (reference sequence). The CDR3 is CASSTQREQYF. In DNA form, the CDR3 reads TGTGCCAGTAGTACCCAGCGGGAGCAGTACTTC.

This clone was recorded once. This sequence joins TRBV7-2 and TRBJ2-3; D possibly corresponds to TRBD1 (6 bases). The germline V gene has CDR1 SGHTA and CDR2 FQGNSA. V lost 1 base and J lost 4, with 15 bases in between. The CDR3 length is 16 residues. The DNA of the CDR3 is TGTGCCAGCAGCTTAGTAAAGGGGGTAGGCGCAGATACGCAGTATTTT. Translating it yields CASSLVKGVGADTQYF.

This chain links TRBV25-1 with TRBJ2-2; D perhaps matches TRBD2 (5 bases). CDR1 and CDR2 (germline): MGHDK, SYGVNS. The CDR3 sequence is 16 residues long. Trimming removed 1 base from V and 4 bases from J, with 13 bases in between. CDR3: CASSELSDYPTGELFF. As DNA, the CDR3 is TGTGCCAGCAGTGAATTGAGTGACTATCCCACCGGGGAGCTGTTTTTT.

This CDR3 is CASSRRPLINEKLFF. Here the CDR3 DNA reads TGTGCCAGCAGCCGCAGACCGCTGATTAATGAAAAACTGTTTTTT. The chain has TRBV7-6 and TRBJ1-4; no clear D gene. Per the germline V gene, CDR1 is SGHVS and CDR2 is FNYEAQ. Trimming removed 5 bases from V and 4 bases from J, with 14 bases in between. The CDR3 totals 15 residues.

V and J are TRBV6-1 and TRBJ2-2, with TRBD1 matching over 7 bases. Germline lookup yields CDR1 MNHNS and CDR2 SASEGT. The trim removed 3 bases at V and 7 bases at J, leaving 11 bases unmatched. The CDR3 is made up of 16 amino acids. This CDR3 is CASSELRGGAGGELFF. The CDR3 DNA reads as TGTGCCAGCAGTGAGTTACGAGGGGGCGCGGGCGGGGAGCTGTTTTTT.

CDR3 loop: CASTVGAGELFF. CDR3 nucleotides: TGTGCCAGCACCGTGGGGGCCGGGGAGCTGTTTTTT. The J gene is TRBJ2-2, the V gene TRBV6-5; the D call may be TRBD1 or TRBD2 (5 bases each). This CDR3 is 12 amino acids long. Trimming took off 7 bases at V and 6 bases at J, with 9 bases between the two ends. In germline, CDR1 is MNHEY, CDR2 SVGAGI.

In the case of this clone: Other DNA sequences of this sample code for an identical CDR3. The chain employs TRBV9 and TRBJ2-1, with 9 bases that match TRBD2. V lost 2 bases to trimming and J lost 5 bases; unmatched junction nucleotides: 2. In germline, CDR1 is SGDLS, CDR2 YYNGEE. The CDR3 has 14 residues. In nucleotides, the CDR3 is TGTGCCAGCAGCGTGGGCGGGAGGGACAATGAGCAGTTCTTC. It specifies CASSVGGRDNEQFF.

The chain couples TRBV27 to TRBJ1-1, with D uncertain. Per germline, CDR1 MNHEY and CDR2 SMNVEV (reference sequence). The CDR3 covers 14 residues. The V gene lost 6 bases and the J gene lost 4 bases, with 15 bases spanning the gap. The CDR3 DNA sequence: TGTGCCAGCAGCCTCAGAGGCACCTTCACTGAAGCTTTCTTT. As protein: CASSLRGTFTEAFF.

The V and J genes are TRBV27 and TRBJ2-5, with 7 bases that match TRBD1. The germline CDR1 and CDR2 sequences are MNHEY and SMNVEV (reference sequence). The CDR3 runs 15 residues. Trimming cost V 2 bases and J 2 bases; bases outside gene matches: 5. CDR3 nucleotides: TGTGCCAGCAGTTTAAGTCCGGGACAGCAAGAGACCCAGTACTTC. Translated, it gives CASSLSPGQQETQYF.

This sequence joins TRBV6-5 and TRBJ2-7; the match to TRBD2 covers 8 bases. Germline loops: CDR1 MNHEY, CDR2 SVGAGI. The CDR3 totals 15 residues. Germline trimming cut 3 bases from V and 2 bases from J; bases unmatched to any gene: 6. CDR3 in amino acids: CASSYNPGLAYEQYF. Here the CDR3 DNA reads TGTGCCAGCAGTTATAATCCGGGACTAGCCTACGAGCAGTACTTC.

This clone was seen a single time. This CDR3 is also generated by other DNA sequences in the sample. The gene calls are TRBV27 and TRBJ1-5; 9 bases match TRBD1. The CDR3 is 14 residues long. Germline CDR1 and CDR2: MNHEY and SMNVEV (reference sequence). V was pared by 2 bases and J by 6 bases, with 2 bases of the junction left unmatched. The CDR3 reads CASSLGQGLQPQHF. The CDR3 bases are TGTGCCAGCAGTTTAGGACAGGGGCTTCAGCCCCAGCATTTT.

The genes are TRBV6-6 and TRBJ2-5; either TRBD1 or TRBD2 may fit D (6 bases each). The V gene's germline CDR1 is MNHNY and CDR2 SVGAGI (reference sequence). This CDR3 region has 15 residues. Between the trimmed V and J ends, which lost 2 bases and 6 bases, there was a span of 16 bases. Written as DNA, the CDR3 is TGTGCCAGCAGTTACAACCCAGGGGACTTCCAGACCCAGTACTTC. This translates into CASSYNPGDFQTQYF.

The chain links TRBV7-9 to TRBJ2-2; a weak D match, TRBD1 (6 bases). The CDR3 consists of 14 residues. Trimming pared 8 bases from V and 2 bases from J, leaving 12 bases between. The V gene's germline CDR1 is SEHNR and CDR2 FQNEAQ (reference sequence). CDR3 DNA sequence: TGTGCCAGCGAGCGACAGGCAAACACCGGGGAGCTGTTTTTT. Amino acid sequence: CASERQANTGELFF.

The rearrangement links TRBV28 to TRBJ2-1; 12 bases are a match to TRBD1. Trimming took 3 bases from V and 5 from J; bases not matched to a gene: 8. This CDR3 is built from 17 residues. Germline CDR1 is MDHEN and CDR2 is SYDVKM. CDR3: CASSLHAGTGGHNEQFF. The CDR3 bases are TGTGCCAGCAGTTTGCATGCCGGGACAGGGGGCCACAATGAGCAGTTCTTC. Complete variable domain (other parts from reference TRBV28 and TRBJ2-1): DVKVTQSSRYLVKRTGEKVFLECVQDMDHENMFWYRQDPGLGLRLIYFSYDVKMKEKGDIPEGYSVSREKKERFSLILESASTNQTSMYLCASSLHAGTGGHNEQFFGPGTRLTVL.

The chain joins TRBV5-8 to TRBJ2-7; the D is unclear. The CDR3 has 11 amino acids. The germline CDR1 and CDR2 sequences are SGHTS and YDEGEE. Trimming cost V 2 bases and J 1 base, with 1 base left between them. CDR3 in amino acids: CASSFSYEQYF. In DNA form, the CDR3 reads TGTGCCAGCAGCTTTTCCTACGAGCAGTACTTC. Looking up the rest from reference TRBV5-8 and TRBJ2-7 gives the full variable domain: EAGVTQSPTHLIKTRGQQATLRCSPISGHTSVYWYQQALGLGLQFLLWYDEGEERNRGNFPPRFSGRQFPNYSSELNVNALELEDSALYLCASSFSYEQYFGPGTRLTVT.

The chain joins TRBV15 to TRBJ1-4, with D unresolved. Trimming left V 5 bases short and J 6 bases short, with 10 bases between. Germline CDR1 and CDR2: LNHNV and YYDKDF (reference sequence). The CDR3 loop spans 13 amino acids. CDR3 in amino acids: CATSGGLDEKLFF. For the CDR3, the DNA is TGTGCCACCAGCGGCGGATTAGATGAAAAACTGTTTTTT. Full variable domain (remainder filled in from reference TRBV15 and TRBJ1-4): DAMVIQNPRYQVTQFGKPVTLSCSQTLNHNVMYWYQQKSSQAPKLLFHYYDKDFNNEADTPDNFQSRRPNTSFCFLDIRSPGLGDTAMYLCATSGGLDEKLFFGSGTQLSVL.

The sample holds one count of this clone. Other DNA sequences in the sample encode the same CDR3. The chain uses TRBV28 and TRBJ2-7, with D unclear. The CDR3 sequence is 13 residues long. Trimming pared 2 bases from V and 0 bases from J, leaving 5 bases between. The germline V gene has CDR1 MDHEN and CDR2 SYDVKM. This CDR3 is CASSLPGSYEQYF. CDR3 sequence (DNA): TGTGCCAGCAGTTTACCCGGCTCCTACGAGCAGTACTTC.

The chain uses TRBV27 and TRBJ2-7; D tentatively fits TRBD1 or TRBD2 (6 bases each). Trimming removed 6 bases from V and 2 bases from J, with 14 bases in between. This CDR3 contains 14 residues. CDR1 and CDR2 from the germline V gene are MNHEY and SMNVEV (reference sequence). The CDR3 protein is CASSRGGGPYEQYF. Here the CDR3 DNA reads TGTGCCAGCAGCAGAGGAGGGGGTCCCTACGAGCAGTACTTC.

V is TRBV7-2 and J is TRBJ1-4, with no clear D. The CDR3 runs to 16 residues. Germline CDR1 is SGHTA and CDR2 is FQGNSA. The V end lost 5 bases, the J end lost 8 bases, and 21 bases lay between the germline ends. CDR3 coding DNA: TGTGCCAGCAGCCCCTTCGTGCCTCCCGTACGGGAAAAACTGTTTTTT. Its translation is CASSPFVPPVREKLFF.